This TCR beta chain derives from a study of T-cell memory formation after mild COVID-19. Whole-study results and caveats: Later expanders leaned CD4+, whereas day 15 to 85 contracting clones were balanced CD4/CD8. Day 37-peaking second-wave clones had unconfirmed SARS-CoV-2 specificity.

MiXCR, run by TCRdb on the 5' RACE reads, gives a single entry per CDR3 protein. The repertoire holds 100,000 to 150,000 distinct CDR3 sequences, with more than 15% as singletons. This clonotype was detected a few times. Its antigen is still unknown. The origin of this receptor is a man younger than 30 who had mild COVID-19 (a few samples of this study predate the infection). Cell type and time point are not known. Sequencing input: PBMCs or a T cell subset sorted from them (not recorded which).

The CDR3 sequence is CASSLGVAGHSYNEQFF. The CDR3 coding sequence is TGTGCCAGCAGCTTAGGAGTAGCGGGACACTCCTACAATGAGCAGTTCTTC. The rearrangement uses TRBV7-6 and TRBJ2-1, with 8 positions matching TRBD2. This CDR3 comprises 17 residues. CDR1 is SGHVS, CDR2 FNYEAQ, per germline. V was clipped by 1 base and J by 0 bases; unmatched bases: 5.